Presented here are 10 T cell receptor beta chains from one specimen sequenced in a study of Graves' ophthalmopathy and Graves' hyperthyroidism. The authors amplified TCR beta CDR3 regions from RNA transcripts. HTBI-primed RT-PCR formed the first round, and a multiplex PCR formed the second. One entry per CDR3 protein, called by TCRdb with MiXCR from the multiplex PCR reads. The table lists about 660,000 distinct CDR3 sequences, under 50% of them singletons. Sequencing input: peripheral blood. The receptors stem from an adult man with Graves' ophthalmopathy.

CDR3 amino acids: CASSSGTSRGYEQYF. The CDR3, as DNA: TGTGCCAGCAGCTCCGGGACATCGCGGGGCTACGAGCAGTACTTC. The chain uses TRBV7-9 and TRBJ2-7; D tentatively fits TRBD1 or TRBD2 (6 bases each). The length of the CDR3 is 15 residues. The V and J ends lost 4 bases and 3 bases respectively, with 16 bases between them. In germline, CDR1 is SEHNR, CDR2 FQNEAQ (reference sequence).

This clonotype was detected ten times or more. The chain joins TRBV3-1 to TRBJ1-4; D gene uncertain. The CDR3 loop spans 12 amino acids. V lost 0 bases and J lost 14, with 10 bases in between. CDR1 and CDR2 from the germline V gene are LGHDT and YNNKEL (reference sequence). The CDR3 spells CASSQDPFSLFF. The CDR3, as DNA: TGTGCCAGCAGCCAAGATCCTTTCTCGCTGTTTTTT.

CDR3 region: CATSSPRDSLNTEAFF. In DNA form, the CDR3 reads TGTGCCACCAGCAGCCCCCGGGACAGCTTGAACACTGAAGCTTTCTTT. The rearrangement uses TRBV15 and TRBJ1-1, with 7 bases identical to TRBD1. Trimming removed 3 bases from V and 0 bases from J; junction bases left unmatched: 7. The CDR3 contains 16 residues. The V gene's germline CDR1 is LNHNV and CDR2 YYDKDF (reference sequence).

The genes are TRBV7-8 and TRBJ2-5, with D perhaps being TRBD1 or TRBD2 (6 bases each). The CDR3 loop spans 13 amino acids. V was clipped by 10 bases and J by 5 bases, with 17 bases between them. Germline V gene data show CDR1 as SGHVS and CDR2 as FQNEAQ. The CDR3 DNA follows: TGTGCCACTTCCGGGGGCGGTTGGGAGACCCAGTACTTC. Amino acid sequence: CATSGGGWETQYF.

The chain links TRBV7-9 to TRBJ2-7; TRBD1 matches at 9 bases. Germline CDR1 is SEHNR and CDR2 is FQNEAQ (reference sequence). The CDR3 is 17 amino acids. V shed 2 bases and J 0 bases; nucleotides not matched to a gene: 8. The CDR3 loop reads CASSLRTGASSSYEQYF. The CDR3 region has the DNA TGTGCCAGCAGCTTACGGACAGGGGCTTCGAGCTCCTACGAGCAGTACTTC.

The rearrangement links TRBV24-1 to TRBJ2-5; D may be TRBD1 (6 bases). The germline V gene has CDR1 KGHDR and CDR2 SFDVKD. This CDR3 comprises 16 residues. Trimming removed 4 bases from V and 3 bases from J, with 17 bases in between. CDR3 DNA sequence: TGTGCCACCAGTGACCAAACAGGGTCCTATGAAGAGACCCAGTACTTC. This gives the protein CATSDQTGSYEETQYF.

This clonotype appeared a few times. The chain couples TRBV7-3 to TRBJ2-5; D is undetermined. In germline, CDR1 is SGHTA, CDR2 FQGTGA. CDR3 length equals 15 residues. V was clipped by 4 bases and J by 1 base, with 13 bases between them. The CDR3 coding sequence is TGTGCCAGCAGCTACCAACCTGGACCCCAAGAGACCCAGTACTTC. Residues: CASSYQPGPQETQYF. The full variable domain, with the rest looked up from reference TRBV7-3 and TRBJ2-5, is GAGVSQTPSNKVTEKGKYVELRCDPISGHTALYWYRQSLGQGPEFLIYFQGTGAADDSGLPNDRFFAVRPEGSVSTLKIQRTERGDSAVYLCASSYQPGPQETQYFGPGTRLLVL.

The chain is built from TRBV5-1 and TRBJ2-7; 7 nucleotides align to TRBD2. The J call may not be correct, given that the DNA end is closer to TRBJ2-1. CDR3 size: 15 residues. The germline gives CDR1 SGHRS, CDR2 YFSETQ. The DNA of the CDR3 is TGCGCCAGCAGATTACAGGAGGGAGGGCTTCATGAGCAGTTCTTC. Translated: CASRLQEGGLHEQFF.

The chain couples TRBV7-2 to TRBJ1-4; no clear D. The V end was cut by 7 bases, the J end by 8 bases, with 14 bases between. CDR1 SGHTA and CDR2 FQGNSA come from the germline V gene. The CDR3 consists of 13 residues. CDR3 in DNA: TGTGCCAGCAATCTCCCCGAGGGCGAAAAACTGTTTTTT. Its translation is CASNLPEGEKLFF.

This clonotype was found many times. This sequence joins TRBV10-2 and TRBJ1-5; 7 bases agree with TRBD1. The V segment lost 4 bases and the J segment 1 base; nucleotides outside the gene matches: 4. Looked up from germline, CDR1 is WSHSY and CDR2 is SAAADI. CDR3 length equals 15 residues. The CDR3 DNA reads TGCGCCAGCAGTGGGGACAGCGGGAGCAATCAGCCCCAGCATTTT. Translated, it gives CASSGDSGSNQPQHF.